This is a list of T cell receptor beta chains from one sample in a study of OX40 agonist ivuxolimab in advanced cancers. The assay was immunoSEQ multiplex PCR, and TCRdb's table has in-frame clones only and misses some. The sample contains about 62,000 clones, roughly four fifths of which appear only once. The sequenced sample was CD4+ or CD8+ T cells sorted from blood, obtained in a trial of the OX40 agonist ivuxolimab. These receptors were collected from an adult with an advanced solid tumor such as melanoma, head and neck, liver or kidney cancer. The CDR3 runs from the conserved cysteine through the conserved F or W. A D gene is named only where the DNA matches it firmly. Size is stated for part of the rows, as once, few or many counts, or as a class when the clone is expanded.

j_call: TRBJ2-1
clone_size: NA
v_call: TRBV7-9
d_call: NA
cdr3_nt: TGTGCCAGCAGCATCGGGGACGGAAGCCTCAATGAGCAGTTCTTC
cdr3_aa: CASSIGDGSLNEQFF

j_call: TRBJ2-1
clone_size: NA
v_call: TRBV5-4
d_call: NA
cdr3_nt: TGTGCCAGCAGCACCTTCGACGGGCGGGCGGAGCAGTTCTTC
cdr3_aa: CASSTFDGRAEQFF

j_call: TRBJ1-2
clone_size: NA
v_call: TRBV28
d_call: NA
cdr3_nt: TGTGCCAGCAGTTTCGGAGGGAGCGGCTACACCTTC
cdr3_aa: CASSFGGSGYTF

j_call: TRBJ1-6
clone_size: NA
v_call: TRBV28
d_call: NA
cdr3_nt: TGTGCCAGCAGTTTATACTTTGGGTTCGGAAATTCACCCCTCCACTTT
cdr3_aa: CASSLYFGFGNSPLHF

j_call: TRBJ1-4
clone_size: NA
v_call: TRBV19
d_call: NA
cdr3_nt: TGTGCCAGTAGTATAGTCGGGACGGGGGCGTATGAAAAACTGTTTTTT
cdr3_aa: CASSIVGTGAYEKLFF

j_call: TRBJ1-2
clone_size: NA
v_call: TRBV29-1
d_call: TRBD1
cdr3_nt: TGCAGCGTAAGACAGGGAGGCTACACCTTC
cdr3_aa: CSVRQGGYTF

j_call: TRBJ2-7
clone_size: NA
v_call: TRBV6-5
d_call: TRBD1
cdr3_nt: TGTGCCAGCAGTTACGCGACAGGGCCGTACGAGCAGTACTTC
cdr3_aa: CASSYATGPYEQYF

j_call: TRBJ2-3
clone_size: NA
v_call: TRBV5-1
d_call: TRBD1
cdr3_nt: TGCGCCAGCAGCTTGATAGGACAGGGAACAGATACGCAGTATTTT
cdr3_aa: CASSLIGQGTDTQYF

j_call: TRBJ1-2
clone_size: NA
v_call: TRBV14
d_call: NA
cdr3_nt: TGTGTCACCGGCGGGGGGCTCTATGGCTACACCTTC
cdr3_aa: CVTGGGLYGYTF

j_call: TRBJ2-4
clone_size: NA
v_call: TRBV28
d_call: NA
cdr3_nt: TGTGCCAGCAGTTTAAAGGGGTGGGCCAAAAACATTCAGTACTTC
cdr3_aa: CASSLKGWAKNIQYF

j_call: TRBJ2-7
clone_size: NA
v_call: TRBV15
d_call: TRBD1
cdr3_nt: TGTGCCACCAGCAGAGGACAGGGGGGTTGGGGAGACTACGAGCAGTACTTC
cdr3_aa: CATSRGQGGWGDYEQYF

j_call: TRBJ2-7
clone_size: once
v_call: TRBV7-2
d_call: TRBD1
cdr3_nt: TGTGCCAGCAGCTTAGTTTTTGGACAGGGGATCTACGAGCAGTACTTC
cdr3_aa: CASSLVFGQGIYEQYF

j_call: TRBJ2-1
clone_size: few
v_call: TRBV6-6
d_call: NA
cdr3_nt: TGTGCCAGCACCCCGGGGGGCAGCTCCTACAATGAGCAGTTCTTC
cdr3_aa: CASTPGGSSYNEQFF

j_call: TRBJ1-6
clone_size: few
v_call: TRBV6-1
d_call: NA
cdr3_nt: TGTGCCAGCAGCGCGGGAACGCCCCTCCACTTT
cdr3_aa: CASSAGTPLHF

j_call: TRBJ2-3
clone_size: NA
v_call: TRBV6-4
d_call: TRBD1
cdr3_nt: TGTGCCAGCAGTATGACAGGGGCCACAGATACGCAGTATTTT
cdr3_aa: CASSMTGATDTQYF

j_call: TRBJ1-1
clone_size: NA
v_call: TRBV19
d_call: NA
cdr3_nt: TGTGCCAGTAGTATAGGTAGAAGACAGTTGAACACTGAAGCTTTCTTT
cdr3_aa: CASSIGRRQLNTEAFF

j_call: TRBJ1-2
clone_size: few
v_call: TRBV28
d_call: TRBD1
cdr3_nt: TGTGCCAGCAGTTTATCCGGGACAGGCCCCTACGGCTACACCTTC
cdr3_aa: CASSLSGTGPYGYTF

j_call: TRBJ2-1
clone_size: NA
v_call: TRBV28
d_call: NA
cdr3_nt: TGTGCCAGCAGCACGGAGGGGTTTGAGCAGTTCTTC
cdr3_aa: CASSTEGFEQFF

j_call: TRBJ2-7
clone_size: NA
v_call: TRBV21-1
d_call: NA
cdr3_nt: TGTGCCAGCAGCAAAAGGGACCGGGACAACGGGACTAGCGGGAGCTACGAGCAGTACTTC
cdr3_aa: CASSKRDRDNGTSGSYEQYF

j_call: TRBJ1-1
clone_size: NA
v_call: TRBV9
d_call: TRBD1
cdr3_nt: TGTGCCAGCAGCTCGGGACAGGGGGCACTCGCTAACACTGAAGCTTTCTTT
cdr3_aa: CASSSGQGALANTEAFF

j_call: TRBJ2-2
clone_size: few
v_call: TRBV23-1
d_call: NA
cdr3_nt: TGCGCCAGCAGTCAATGCAGTCGGGCAGCCGGGGAGCTGTTTTTT
cdr3_aa: CASSQCSRAAGELFF

j_call: TRBJ1-5
clone_size: few
v_call: TRBV19
d_call: NA
cdr3_nt: TGTGCCAGTAGGGAAACATGGAGGGGCAATCAGCCCCAGCATTTT
cdr3_aa: CASRETWRGNQPQHF

j_call: TRBJ2-1
clone_size: NA
v_call: TRBV5-6
d_call: NA
cdr3_nt: TGTGCCAGCAGCTTGTATCGGAATGAGCAGTTCTTC
cdr3_aa: CASSLYRNEQFF

j_call: TRBJ2-2
clone_size: NA
v_call: TRBV6-6
d_call: TRBD1
cdr3_nt: TGTGCCAGCAGCGGACAGGGTTCCGGGGAGCTGTTTTTT
cdr3_aa: CASSGQGSGELFF

j_call: TRBJ1-3
clone_size: NA
v_call: TRBV15
d_call: NA
cdr3_nt: TGTGCCACCAGCAGAGATATAGGGAGAGGGGGAAACACCATATATTTT
cdr3_aa: CATSRDIGRGGNTIYF

j_call: TRBJ1-6
clone_size: NA
v_call: TRBV27
d_call: NA
cdr3_nt: TGTGCCAGCAGTTTTCCCTCTTCACCCCTCCACTTT
cdr3_aa: CASSFPSSPLHF